The sequence of this T cell receptor (beta chain) was determined in a study of blood T cell repertoires in COVID-19. TCRdb's table, derived via immunoSEQ multiplex PCR, lists solely in-frame clones and lacks some. The data hold around 240,000 clones, with approximately 85% observed a single time. Recovery among Cohort 3 donors was established by two negative PCRs, clearance, or symptom resolution. The specimen sequenced was PBMCs or T cells enriched from blood (not recorded which). The TCR sequence derives from a woman aged 45 to 65 who had recovered from COVID-19.

CDR3 protein: CASSLEWQGSYGYTF. The CDR3 DNA follows: TGTGCCAGCAGCTTAGAGTGGCAGGGAAGCTATGGCTACACCTTC. The chain carries TRBV11-2 and TRBJ1-2, with a possible D match to TRBD1 (5 bases). The CDR3 totals 15 residues. The germline V gene has CDR1 SGHAT and CDR2 FQNNGV. The ends were cut back, 0 bases at V and 4 bases at J, with 12 bases in the middle.